The subject of this entry is one T cell receptor (beta chain). This receptor's antigen is unknown. The input lacks base qualities; no much larger clone sits a single base away. A two-step multiplex PCR amplified TCR-beta CDR3 regions from genomic DNA, and the second step of the PCR added Illumina-compatible adaptors. TCR-beta immunosequencing was performed on an Illumina platform as a commercial immunoSEQ service. Processing in the source paper ran as follows. Repertoires were described by productive clonality and by Top 10 Clones, which is the percentage of T-cell templates coming from the ten most frequent sequences. Productive clonality ranged from 0 to 1, with 1 indicating a monoclonal population. Tumour-associated clones, identified using log10 scatter plots, were defined as sequences that made up at least 0.1% of tumour T-cell templates and were not found in the matched non-adjacent lung. Analyses were done in GraphPad Prism7 and R, with Student's t-tests for two-group comparisons, ANOVA for stages, and linear regression for relationships. TCRdb holds this immuneACCESS table with in-frame rearrangements only. Some clones are missing; in checked studies, unresolved V genes explain under half, and the rest has no known cause. D and trimming were read from the DNA, whereas the V and J calls and clone size are those reported in that table. In all, the sample holds some 5,000 clones, and about 80% of those were seen once. Of the sample, 10% to 12% is held by the ten largest clones.

This entry belongs to a study of immune cell composition in non-small cell lung cancer (TCRdb year 2017). Study-level background: To assign histologic subtype, which was mostly lung adenocarcinoma or squamous cell carcinoma, H&E was combined with p63, CK5, Napsin A and TTF-1 immunohistochemistry. TCR-beta sequencing from Adaptive Biotechnologies was done on approximately 35 paired sets of NSCLC tumour and non-adjacent lung specimens and on 20 to 30 tumour-only specimens. Supplementary cohort #1, around nine lung adenocarcinoma cases, had paired tumour/lung TCR-beta sequencing and TIL populations generated to assess tumour reactivity. A handful of tumour specimens with TCR-beta data were rare histological subtypes and were excluded from the subtype comparisons. What the research found in general, with its limitations: Top 10 clone scores and productive clonality were significantly higher in lung squamous cell carcinoma than in lung adenocarcinoma tumours. Across nine to eleven adenocarcinoma cases, the maximal tumour-associated clone frequency showed a strong correlation with TIL tumour reactivity, but overall clonality showed no such correlation. Tumour-associated clones >0.5% were found in nearly half of NSCLC cases, namely in less than 35% of adenocarcinomas versus 75% of squamous carcinomas. No significant correlation was found between tumour TCR-beta clonality and smoking pack-years. The reactivity cohort was only approximately 11 cases, and tumour-reactive clones were not shown to share sequences with the dominant in vivo tumour-associated clones.

V lost 10 bases and J lost 2 bases; the stretch between them is 17 bases long. Reading from cysteine to phenylalanine, the CDR3 counts 14 amino acids. Only CDR3 DNA remains: 42 bases, in frame from the first base. Per the germline V gene (reference sequence), LNHDA is the CDR1 and SQIVND is the CDR2. Frozen aliquots of unsorted single-cell suspensions were used for genomic DNA extraction with the QIAamp DNA kit. The tumour samples consisted of surgically resected non-small cell lung cancer tissue. Tissues arrived within 2 hours after resection and were immediately processed into single-cell suspensions. Tissue was mechanically dissociated and enzymatically digested with DNase I, collagenase I and hyaluronidase for roughly 30 minutes at 37 °C, then filtered and RBC-lysed.

This TCR came from a human donor with non-small cell lung cancer. Sequenced: lung tumor tissue. The chain is assembled from TRBV19 and TRBJ1-1; TRBD1 is perhaps the D gene, given 6 matching bases. CDR3 region: CATTTGVKNTEAFF. Here is the DNA: TGTGCCACCACGACAGGAGTTAAAAACACTGAAGCTTTCTTT.